What follows are 29 T cell receptor beta chains derived from one specimen sequenced in a study of T cells after yellow fever vaccination (dated by TCRdb to between 2017 and 2020). Library generation was performed with 5' RACE. The data were produced on an Illumina NovaSeq 6000. TCRdb itself trimmed the public reads at Q25 with fastp, ran MiXCR and retained productive beta chains. Rows with one shared CDR3 protein collapse into an entry with the most common genes and DNA. In this sample the table shows 250,000 to 300,000 distinct CDR3 sequences, roughly 5% of which occur a single time. Of the sample, more than 3% is held by the ten largest clones. Reading the label with the study, this specimen's treatment or condition is: live attenuated yellow fever vaccine strain. The sample here was CD4+ T cells sorted from PBMCs, taken on the day of the yellow fever booster vaccination. These receptor sequences come from a man between 18 and 29 years old who received the YFV17D yellow fever vaccine.

The gene calls are TRBV6-6 and TRBJ1-4; 7 positions agree with TRBD1. The CDR3 extends over 15 amino acids. The V gene end was trimmed by 0 bases and the J gene end by 8 bases; junction bases not matched to a gene: 6. The germline V gene encodes CDR1 MNHNY and CDR2 SVGAGI (reference sequence). In DNA form, the CDR3 reads TGTGCCAGCAGTTACTCAAGGGGGCTGGAAGAAAAACTGTTTTTT. Protein sequence: CASSYSRGLEEKLFF.

Only a few counts were recorded for this clonotype. V gene TRBV7-2 combines with J gene TRBJ1-6; no clear D gene. The V and J ends lost 1 base and 0 bases respectively, with 19 bases between them. Germline CDR1 and CDR2: SGHTA and FQGNSA. The CDR3 covers 20 residues. CDR3 in amino acids: CASSLGQNPFSSSYNSPLHF. The CDR3 region has the DNA TGTGCCAGCAGCTTAGGCCAAAACCCTTTCTCGAGCTCCTATAATTCACCCCTCCACTTT.

This clonotype was seen at least ten times. The chain combines TRBV24-1 with TRBJ2-1, with D possibly matching TRBD1 (6 bases). Germline V gene data show CDR1 as KGHDR and CDR2 as SFDVKD. This CDR3 spans 16 amino acids. Trimming took off 2 bases at V and 5 bases at J, with 15 bases between the two ends. The CDR3 sequence: CATSDSYRDGDNEQFF. As DNA, the CDR3 is TGTGCCACCAGTGATTCCTACAGGGATGGGGACAATGAGCAGTTCTTC.

A few counts support this clonotype. The rearrangement uses TRBV7-9 and TRBJ1-5; 8 bases are a match to TRBD1. This CDR3 region has 17 residues. In germline, CDR1 is SEHNR, CDR2 FQNEAQ (reference sequence). Trimming cost V 3 bases and J 3 bases; bases outside gene matches: 10. CDR3 DNA sequence: TGTGCCAGCAGCTTGGGAAAGCCGGGACAGGTCAATCAGCCCCAGCATTTT. This translates into CASSLGKPGQVNQPQHF.

The chain joins TRBV12-5 to TRBJ2-3; either TRBD1 or TRBD2 may supply D (5 bases each). Per germline, CDR1 LGHNT and CDR2 FRNRAP. The V end was cut by 2 bases, the J end by 6 bases, with 30 bases between. This CDR3 region has 20 residues. The CDR3 sequence: CASGLTRRGLLLGDADTQYF. In DNA form, the CDR3 reads TGTGCTAGTGGTTTGACCCGTCGAGGACTGCTCCTTGGGGACGCGGATACGCAGTATTTT.

This clonotype was observed at least ten times. V is TRBV20-1 and J is TRBJ1-6; D may be TRBD1 (5 bases). The CDR3 totals 13 residues. Germline CDR1 and CDR2: DFQATT and SNEGSKA (reference sequence). The V and J ends lost 5 bases and 4 bases respectively, with 9 bases between them. CDR3 protein: CSAFTGYNSPLHF. The CDR3 coding sequence is TGCAGTGCTTTCACAGGTTATAATTCACCCCTCCACTTT.

The sample holds a few counts of this clonotype. The chain is built from TRBV7-6 and TRBJ2-5; D remains ambiguous. V was trimmed by 6 bases and J by 7 bases, leaving 9 bases between them. Germline V gene data show CDR1 as SGHVS and CDR2 as FNYEAQ. The CDR3 covers 11 residues. Written as DNA, the CDR3 is TGTGCCAGCAGGTCTTTTCGGACCCAGTACTTC. Residues: CASRSFRTQYF.

This clonotype has a handful of counts. The gene calls are TRBV11-3 and TRBJ2-2; weak D call: TRBD1 (6 bases). From germline, CDR1 is SGHNT and CDR2 YENEEA. Trimming removed 2 bases at V and 4 bases at J, with 14 bases between. The CDR3 runs to 16 residues. The DNA of the CDR3 is TGTGCCAGCAGCTTAAGATTGGGGGCACTCACCGGGGAGCTGTTTTTT. Encoded protein: CASSLRLGALTGELFF. Variable domain in full (rest from reference TRBV11-3 and TRBJ2-2): EAGVVQSPRYKIIEKKQPVAFWCNPISGHNTLYWYLQNLGQGPELLIRYENEEAVDDSQLPKDRFSAERLKGVDSTLKIQPAELGDSAVYLCASSLRLGALTGELFFGEGSRLTVL.

This clonotype was counted at least ten times. V is TRBV4-3 and J is TRBJ2-3; D gene uncertain. This CDR3 contains 15 residues. Germline assignment: CDR1 LGHNA and CDR2 YSLEER. V was shortened by 0 bases and J by 2 bases, with 9 bases between the two germline ends. CDR3 coding DNA: TGCGCCAGCAGCCAAGAGGAAGGCATCACAGATACGCAGTATTTT. This translates into CASSQEEGITDTQYF.

The CDR3 loop is CASSPLQVTPSTDTQYF. CDR3 DNA: TGTGCCAGCAGCCCCCTCCAGGTAACTCCCAGCACAGATACGCAGTATTTT. The chain uses TRBV5-4 and TRBJ2-3; D not resolved. In germline, CDR1 is SGHNT, CDR2 YYREEE (reference sequence). The ends were cut back, 4 bases at V and 0 bases at J, with 18 bases in the middle. The CDR3 sequence is 17 residues long.

This clonotype turned up a few times. The chain's CDR3 is CASSQLAGGPLDTQYF. The CDR3 nucleotides read TGTGCCAGCAGCCAGCTAGCGGGGGGGCCTCTGGATACGCAGTATTTT. The rearrangement joins TRBV3-1 to TRBJ2-3; TRBD2 agrees at 12 bases. The CDR3 sequence is 16 residues long. Germline V gene sequence: CDR1 LGHDT, CDR2 YNNKEL (reference sequence). The V segment lost 3 bases and the J segment 6 bases; nucleotides outside the gene matches: 7.

The CDR3 DNA follows: TGTGCCAGCAGCGTAGGGGGCTGTGCCTACGAGCAGTACGTC. Protein: CASSVGGCAYEQYV. This chain links TRBV9 with TRBJ2-7; possibly TRBD1 for D (5 bases). Trimming left V 0 bases short and J 2 bases short, with 9 bases between. The CDR3 spans 14 residues. Germline V lookup: CDR1 SGDLS, CDR2 YYNGEE.

V and J are TRBV5-4 and TRBJ2-7; the match to TRBD1 covers 10 bases. The junction had 8 bases not matched to a gene; V was cut back by 4 bases and J by 7 bases. CDR1 is SGHNT and CDR2 is YYREEE in the germline V gene (reference sequence). The CDR3 covers 14 residues. This CDR3 reads CASSLDRGASEQYV. The CDR3 DNA is TGTGCCAGCAGCCTGGACAGGGGGGCCTCAGAGCAGTACGTC.

This sequence joins TRBV5-1 and TRBJ2-7; D is perhaps TRBD2 (6 bases). This CDR3 contains 14 residues. Trimming took 2 bases from V and 5 from J, leaving 14 bases between them. CDR1 is SGHRS, CDR2 YFSETQ, per germline. CDR3 nucleotides: TGCGCCAGCAGCTTAAGTAGATCGGGGGACGAGCAGTACGTC. Protein: CASSLSRSGDEQYV.

The V call is TRBV21-1, the J call TRBJ2-3; the DNA was not used to check the table's D call, TRBD1. TRBV21-1 is a pseudogene. CDR3 length: 16 amino acids. The CDR3 bases are TGTGCCAGCAGCAACCAGGGGACAGGGGGCGCGGCTACGCAGTATTTT. Residues: CASSNQGTGGAATQYF.

The gene calls are TRBV27 and TRBJ2-7, with TRBD1 identical over 9 bases. CDR3 length: 14 amino acids. Germline trimming cut 5 bases from V and 7 bases from J; bases unmatched to any gene: 9. CDR1 and CDR2 (germline): MNHEY, SMNVEV (reference sequence). The CDR3 DNA reads TGTGCCAGCAGTCCCCGACAGGGGGTAGGGGAGCAGTACGTC. It encodes CASSPRQGVGEQYV.

This clonotype was seen a handful of times. V usage is TRBV7-9 and J usage is TRBJ2-7, with D possibly TRBD1 on 5 matching bases. Germline V gene lookup returns CDR1 SEHNR and CDR2 FQNEAQ (reference sequence). V lost 3 bases and J lost 6, with 12 bases in between. The CDR3 extends over 13 amino acids. CDR3: CASSFGVGVEQYF. CDR3 nucleotides: TGTGCCAGCAGCTTCGGTGTAGGGGTCGAGCAGTACTTC.

The gene calls are TRBV20-1 and TRBJ1-5; D ambiguous. This CDR3 is 12 amino acids long. V shed 3 bases and J shed 1 base, with 4 bases lying between them. From germline, CDR1 is DFQATT and CDR2 SNEGSKA (reference sequence). The CDR3 nucleotides are TGCAGTGCTAGCTCCAGCAATCAGCCCCAGCATTTT. Amino acids: CSASSSNQPQHF.

The table lists this clonotype with a few counts. CDR3 DNA sequence: TGTGCCAGCAGCCAAGCCAGGGGGTCTGGAAACACCATATATTTT. Its translation is CASSQARGSGNTIYF. The chain recombines TRBV4-2 with TRBJ1-3; 7 nucleotides line up with TRBD1. V trimming: 1 base; J trimming: 1 base; junction bases outside the gene matches: 1. The germline V gene encodes CDR1 LGHNA and CDR2 YNFKEQ. This CDR3 has 15 amino acids.

At least ten counts were recorded for this clonotype. The chain joins TRBV25-1 to TRBJ2-5, with 10 bases fitting TRBD1. Germline V gives CDR1 MGHDK, CDR2 SYGVNS. This CDR3 contains 15 residues. With V trimmed by 5 bases and J by 4 bases, 7 bases remained unmatched. CDR3 sequence reads: CASSQPTGGGETQYF. CDR3 in DNA: TGTGCCAGCAGTCAGCCGACAGGGGGCGGAGAGACCCAGTACTTC. The entire variable domain, with the rest obtained from reference TRBV25-1 and TRBJ2-5, is as follows: EADIYQTPRYLVIGTGKKITLECSQTMGHDKMYWYQQDPGMELHLIHYSYGVNSTEKGDLSSESTVSRIRTEHFPLTLESARPSHTSQYLCASSQPTGGGETQYFGPGTRLLVL.

The CDR3 DNA sequence: TGCGCCAGCAGCTCCATGGGGGGGTGGCAAGAGACCCAGTACTTC. Residues: CASSSMGGWQETQYF. This sequence joins TRBV5-1 and TRBJ2-5; 7 positions agree with TRBD2. This CDR3 has 15 residues. Germline lookup yields CDR1 SGHRS and CDR2 YFSETQ. The V gene end was trimmed by 3 bases and the J gene end by 2 bases; junction bases not matched to a gene: 7.

There are many counts of this clonotype. The chain uses TRBV5-6 and TRBJ2-2; either TRBD1 or TRBD2 may fit D (5 bases each). Trimming removed 7 bases from V and 2 bases from J, with 15 bases in between. Germline loops: CDR1 SGHDT, CDR2 YYEEEE. The length of the CDR3 is 15 residues. The CDR3 is CASSPPGRNTGELFF. The CDR3 region has the DNA TGTGCCAGCTCTCCCCCAGGGAGAAACACCGGGGAGCTGTTTTTT.

This chain uses TRBV7-9 with TRBJ2-3; D possibly uses TRBD1 or TRBD2 (6 bases each). From germline, CDR1 is SEHNR and CDR2 FQNEAQ (reference sequence). V gave up 4 bases and J gave up 5 bases, with 22 bases separating them. The CDR3 runs 17 residues. CDR3 DNA: TGTGCCAGCAGCTACTCGGGGGCCGGTTATTCCATAGATACGCAGTATTTT. Its protein is CASSYSGAGYSIDTQYF.

This clonotype showed up just a few times. This rearrangement joins TRBV7-7 to TRBJ2-5; TRBD1 might be the D (5 bases). Between the trimmed V and J ends, which lost 4 bases and 0 bases, there was a span of 21 bases. Germline V CDR1 and CDR2: SSHAT, FNYEAQ (reference sequence). The CDR3 contains 18 residues. CDR3 loop: CASSSPPRTAGYQETQYF. The CDR3 DNA follows: TGTGCCAGCAGCTCACCACCCCGAACCGCAGGGTACCAAGAGACCCAGTACTTC.

This clonotype has a handful of counts. The chain carries TRBV12-5 and TRBJ2-3, with D possibly being TRBD2 (5 bases). V dropped 4 bases and J dropped 3 bases, with 11 bases sitting between them. The CDR3 spans 14 residues. CDR1 is LGHNT, CDR2 FRNRAP, per germline. Here the CDR3 reads CASGSGRGTDTQYF. CDR3 DNA sequence: TGTGCTAGTGGTTCTGGTCGGGGTACAGATACGCAGTATTTT. Looking up the rest from reference TRBV12-5 and TRBJ2-3 gives the full variable domain: DARVTQTPRHKVTEMGQEVTMRCQPILGHNTVFWYRQTMMQGLELLAYFRNRAPLDDSGMPKDRFSAEMPDATLATLKIQPSEPRDSAVYFCASGSGRGTDTQYFGPGTRLTVL.

This chain uses TRBV25-1 with TRBJ1-5; D remains ambiguous. This CDR3 spans 13 amino acids. Germline CDR1 reads MGHDK; CDR2 reads SYGVNS. V lost 8 bases and J 0 bases, leaving 8 bases between the germline ends. CDR3 sequence reads: CASGVPSNQPQHF. The CDR3 nucleotides read TGTGCCAGCGGGGTCCCTAGCAATCAGCCCCAGCATTTT.

This chain links TRBV3-1 with TRBJ2-7; the D is unclear. This CDR3 is built from 14 residues. The ends were cut back, 1 base at V and 0 bases at J, with 7 bases in the middle. Germline CDR1 reads LGHDT; CDR2 reads YNNKEL (reference sequence). The CDR3 bases are TGTGCCAGCAGCCAAGGGTACAGCTCCTACGAGCAGTACGTC. Translation gives CASSQGYSSYEQYV.

The genes are TRBV2 and TRBJ2-3, with 11 bases aligning to TRBD2. CDR1 SNHLY and CDR2 FYNNEI come from the germline V gene. J was trimmed by 6 bases and V by 4 bases; bases with no gene match: 6. The CDR3 totals 15 residues. This CDR3 is CASSVSLAGGDTQYF. The CDR3 DNA follows: TGTGCCAGCAGTGTGAGCCTAGCGGGGGGTGATACGCAGTATTTT.

This clonotype occurred many times. This sequence joins TRBV4-2 and TRBJ1-2; possibly TRBD1 for D (5 bases). The CDR3 totals 15 residues. Trimming stripped 0 bases from V and 8 bases from J, with 16 bases between. The germline gives CDR1 LGHNA, CDR2 YNFKEQ. CDR3 amino acids: CASSQEGGSGTGYTF. CDR3 bases: TGTGCCAGCAGCCAAGAGGGCGGGTCAGGGACGGGCTACACCTTC.